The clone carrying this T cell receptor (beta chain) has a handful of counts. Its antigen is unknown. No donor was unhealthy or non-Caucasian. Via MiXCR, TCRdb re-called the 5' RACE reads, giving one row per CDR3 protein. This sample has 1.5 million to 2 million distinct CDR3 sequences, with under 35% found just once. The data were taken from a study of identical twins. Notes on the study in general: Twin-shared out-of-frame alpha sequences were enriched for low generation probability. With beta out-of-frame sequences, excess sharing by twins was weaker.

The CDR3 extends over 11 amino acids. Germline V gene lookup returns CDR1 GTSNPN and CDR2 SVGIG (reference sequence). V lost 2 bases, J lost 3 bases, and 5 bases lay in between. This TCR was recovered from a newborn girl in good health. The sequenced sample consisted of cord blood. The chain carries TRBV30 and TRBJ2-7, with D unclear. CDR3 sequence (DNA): TGTGCCTGGAGTCCTAGCTACGAGCAGTACTTC. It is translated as CAWSPSYEQYF. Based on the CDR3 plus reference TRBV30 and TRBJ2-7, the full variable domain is SQTIHQWPATLVQPVGSPLSLECTVEGTSNPNLYWYRQAAGRGLQLLFYSVGIGQISSEVPQNLSASRPQDRQFILSSKKLLLSDSGFYLCAWSPSYEQYFGPGTRLTVT.